This T cell receptor beta chain was recovered during a study of early T cells in non-severe SARS-CoV-2 infection. Germline CDR1 reads SGHVS; CDR2 reads FNYEAQ. V lost 2 bases, J lost 4 bases, and 10 bases stayed unmatched. The CDR3 consists of 16 residues. This clonotype was found a few times. Separate cDNA molecules each had unique molecular identifiers attached to them. Each CDR3 protein gets one entry after TCRdb re-called the 5' RACE reads with MiXCR. The data show about 110,000 distinct CDR3 sequences, about an eighth seen once. This TCR derives from an adult who was a healthcare worker with PCR-confirmed SARS-CoV-2 infection or an uninfected control (not recorded which). The chain recombines TRBV7-6 with TRBJ2-7, with 8 bases fitting TRBD2. The sequenced sample was whole blood. CDR3 amino acids: CASSLTTGTRMYEQYF. The DNA of the CDR3 is TGTGCCAGCAGCTTAACGACCGGGACTAGGATGTACGAGCAGTACTTC.